Below are 10 T cell receptor beta chains sequenced from a single sample in a study of T cell clonality in common variable immunodeficiency. This table comes from immunoSEQ multiplex PCR, and its TCRdb copy is limited to in-frame clones, with some not included. This record lists around 34,000 clones, none seen once only, and the top ten clones contain over 0.95%. The sample comprised peripheral blood mononuclear cells. Every receptor here comes from a person between 18 and 69 years old in good health.

This clone was counted at least ten times. Sequencing ends 3 residues short of the CDR3 end; the germline J gene provides the rest. This chain connects TRBV19 to TRBJ2-7, with 8 bases that match TRBD1. CDR1 and CDR2 (germline): LNHDA, SQIVND (reference sequence). The CDR3 contains 15 residues. J lost 0 bases, V lost 3 bases, and 4 bases had no gene match. The chain's CDR3 is CASSISGGTSYEQYF. Partial CDR3 DNA: TGTGCCAGTAGTATCTCAGGGGGCACCTCCTACGAG.

This clone was recorded many times. The missing CDR3 end, 3 residues past where the read stops, is filled in from the germline J gene. V and J are TRBV5-1 and TRBJ2-1; tentative D call: TRBD1 (6 bases). Trimming removed 2 bases from V and 2 bases from J, with 14 bases in between. The CDR3 is made up of 16 amino acids. In germline, CDR1 is SGHRS, CDR2 YFSETQ. Incomplete CDR3 DNA: TGCGCCAGCAGCTTAGGGCCAGGGGTGGCCTACAATGAG. Its protein is CASSLGPGVAYNE. The whole CDR3 sequence reads CASSLGPGVAYNEQFF.

This clone was recorded at least ten times. The read comes to an end 3 residues before the CDR3 does, leaving the germline J gene to fill in the end. The chain couples TRBV3-1 (or the pseudogene TRBV3-2) to TRBJ1-6; D uncertain. From germline, CDR1 is LGHDT and CDR2 YNNKEL (reference sequence). The CDR3 sequence is 16 residues long. Deletions cut 1 base from V and 1 base from J, with 8 bases between. The CDR3 bases that were read are TGTGCCAGCAGCCAAGGTTCGGGTTCCTATAATTCACCC. It specifies CASSQGSGSYNSP. The full CDR3 reads CASSQGSGSYNSPLHF.

The sample holds many counts of this clone. The CDR3 end lies 3 residues beyond the end of the read and is filled in from the germline J gene. This rearrangement joins TRBV5-1 to TRBJ2-5; D is unclear. The CDR3 extends over 12 amino acids. Trimming removed 0 bases at V and 4 bases at J, with 4 bases between. Germline assignment: CDR1 SGHRS and CDR2 YFSETQ. The CDR3 spells CASSLAIETQYF. The part of the CDR3 DNA that was read is TGCGCCAGCAGCTTGGCCATAGAGACC. Together with reference TRBV5-1 and TRBJ2-5, the CDR3 gives the full variable domain: KAGVTQTPRYLIKTRGQQVTLSCSPISGHRSVSWYQQTPGQGLQFLFEYFSETQRNKGNFPGRFSGRQFSNSRSEMNVSTLELGDSALYLCASSLAIETQYFGPGTRLLVL.

This clone was found many times. The CDR3 goes on 3 residues after the read ends, and that part is filled in from the germline J gene. The same CDR3 also results from other DNA sequences found in this sample. The V call is TRBV19, the J call TRBJ2-5; the D is unclear. Trimming shortened V by 3 bases and J by 3 bases, and 14 bases separated the two germline ends. Germline V gene lookup returns CDR1 LNHDA and CDR2 SQIVND (reference sequence). The CDR3 spans 15 residues. CDR3 residues: CASSISRLNEETQYF. The sequenced CDR3 bases are TGTGCCAGTAGTATTTCGAGGCTGAACGAAGAGACC.

The sample holds many counts of this clone. The read falls 3 residues short of the CDR3 end, and the missing part is taken from the germline J gene. This chain links TRBV12-5 with TRBJ2-3; D might be TRBD2 (6 bases). This CDR3 contains 15 residues. Germline CDR1 is LGHNT and CDR2 is FRNRAP. Deletions cut 6 bases from V and 2 bases from J, with 15 bases between. The sequenced part of the CDR3 DNA is TGTGCTAGTGGAACCCTAGCGTCACCCACAGATACG. It specifies CASGTLASPTDT. The whole CDR3 sequence is CASGTLASPTDTQYF.

At least ten counts were recorded for this clone. The observed sequence ends 3 residues before the CDR3 terminus, with the missing tail filled in from the germline J gene. This chain links TRBV7-2 with TRBJ2-5; 7 bases map to TRBD2. CDR3 length equals 14 residues. Germline values: CDR1 SGHTA, CDR2 FQGNSA. V gave up 2 bases and J gave up 2 bases; unmatched junction bases: 2. The covered CDR3 bases are TGTGCCAGCAGCTTATTGCGGGGGCAAGAGACC. It yields the protein CASSLLRGQET. The full CDR3 is CASSLLRGQETQYF.

At least ten counts were recorded for this clone. The CDR3 protein is CAISEGLAGDETQYF. CDR3 DNA, as far as it was read: TGTGCCATCAGTGAGGGGCTAGCGGGAGACGAGACC. The rearrangement links TRBV10-3 to TRBJ2-5; 10 bases map to TRBD2. The observed sequence ends 3 residues before the CDR3 terminus, with the missing tail filled in from the germline J gene. The CDR3 spans 15 residues. The junction had 5 bases not matched to a gene; V was cut back by 2 bases and J by 5 bases. Germline V gene lookup returns CDR1 ENHRY and CDR2 SYGVKD.

This clone was recorded at least ten times. The read gets to within 3 residues of the CDR3 end, and the germline J gene fills in the rest. The V call is TRBV5-1, the J call TRBJ2-1, with D possibly matching TRBD2 (6 bases). The CDR3 is 14 amino acids. Trimming pared 8 bases from V and 4 bases from J, leaving 16 bases between. In germline, CDR1 is SGHRS, CDR2 YFSETQ. Partial CDR3 DNA: TGCGCCAGGAGACGGCTGGCGGGGTACAATGAG. Translating it yields CARRRLAGYNE. The entire CDR3 reads CARRRLAGYNEQFF.

This clone was found many times. Compared with germline, one end of the junction differs, possibly owing to a read error. The sequence runs out 3 residues before the end of the CDR3; the remainder is reconstructed from the germline J gene. The chain has TRBV5-4 and TRBJ1-6; D unresolved. The CDR3 has 12 residues. Looked up from germline, CDR1 is SGHNT and CDR2 is YYREEE (reference sequence). The sequenced CDR3 bases are TGTGCCAGCAGCTTGCCAGATTCGCCC. This translates into CASSLPDSP. Given in full, the CDR3 is CASSLPDSPLHF.